This T cell receptor beta chain was observed in a study of T-cell reconstitution after alpha-beta-depleted transplantation in children. Deletions cut 4 bases from V and 11 bases from J, with 18 bases between. Germline V CDR1 and CDR2: SGHDT, YYEEEE. This CDR3 has 13 residues. A remark on this clonotype: The antigen is unknown.

Study outcomes and limitations: Once a year had passed after transplant, T-cell counts and diversity came mostly from newly produced T cells.

Preparation of the TCRbeta library was carried out with unique molecular identifiers. One entry per CDR3 protein results from TCRdb running MiXCR on the PCR reads. The table shows about 980,000 distinct CDR3 sequences, with roughly 29% occurring only once. The chain carries TRBV5-6 and TRBJ1-1; D call uncertain. This clonotype was sampled from a boy younger than two who had a stem cell transplant for SCID, so the T cells may come from the graft donor. The sample in question was PBMCs, mostly from graft donor cells, obtained 360 days after TCRalphabeta/CD19-depleted stem cell transplant. The CDR3 is CASSGQGGSWAFF. The CDR3 bases are TGTGCCAGCAGCGGCCAAGGTGGTTCGTGGGCTTTCTTT.